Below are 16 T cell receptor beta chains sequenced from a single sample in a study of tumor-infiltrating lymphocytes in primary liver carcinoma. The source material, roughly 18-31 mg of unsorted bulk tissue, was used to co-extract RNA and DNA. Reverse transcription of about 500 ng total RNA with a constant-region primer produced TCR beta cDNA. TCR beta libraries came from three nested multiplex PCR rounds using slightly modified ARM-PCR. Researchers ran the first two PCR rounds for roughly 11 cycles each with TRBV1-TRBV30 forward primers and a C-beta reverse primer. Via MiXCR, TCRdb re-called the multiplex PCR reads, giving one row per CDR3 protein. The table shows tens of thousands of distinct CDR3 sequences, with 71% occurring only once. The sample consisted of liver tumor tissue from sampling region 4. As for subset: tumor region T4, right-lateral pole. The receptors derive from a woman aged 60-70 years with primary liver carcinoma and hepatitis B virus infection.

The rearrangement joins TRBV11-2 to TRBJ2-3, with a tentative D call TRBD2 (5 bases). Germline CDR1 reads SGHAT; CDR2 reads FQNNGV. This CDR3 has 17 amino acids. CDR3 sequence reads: CTCSLAMGRRSTDTQYF. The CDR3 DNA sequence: TGTACCTGCAGCTTAGCAATGGGGAGAAGGAGTACAGATACGCAGTATTTT.

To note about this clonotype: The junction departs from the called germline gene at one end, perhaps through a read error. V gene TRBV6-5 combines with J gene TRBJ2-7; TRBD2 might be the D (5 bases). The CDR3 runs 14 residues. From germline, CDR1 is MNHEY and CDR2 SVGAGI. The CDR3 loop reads CASSQDKGGYDQYF. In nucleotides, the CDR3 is TGTGCCAGCAGTCAAGATAAGGGCGGGTACGATCAGTACTTT.

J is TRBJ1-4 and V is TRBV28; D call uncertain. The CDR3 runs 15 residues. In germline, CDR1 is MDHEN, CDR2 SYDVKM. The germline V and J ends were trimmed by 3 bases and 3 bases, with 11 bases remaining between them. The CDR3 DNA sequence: TGTGCCAGCAGTTTTAAGCGCGTGCCTAATGAAAAACTGTTTTTT. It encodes CASSFKRVPNEKLFF.

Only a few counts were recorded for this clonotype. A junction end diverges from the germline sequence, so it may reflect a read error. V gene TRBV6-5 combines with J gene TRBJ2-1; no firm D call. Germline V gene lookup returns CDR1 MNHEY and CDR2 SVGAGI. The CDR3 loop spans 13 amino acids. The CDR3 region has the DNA TGTACCAGCAGTTACTCGTCAGACGATGAGCAGTTCTTC. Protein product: CTSSYSSDDEQFF.

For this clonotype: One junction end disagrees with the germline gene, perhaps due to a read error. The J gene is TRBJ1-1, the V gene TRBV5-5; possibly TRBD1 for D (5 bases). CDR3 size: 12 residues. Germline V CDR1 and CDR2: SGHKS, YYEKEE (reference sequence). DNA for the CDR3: TGTGCCAGCGGCTTGGAGGGACCCGAAACTTTCTTT. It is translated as CASGLEGPETFF. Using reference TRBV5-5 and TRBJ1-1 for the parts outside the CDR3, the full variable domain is DAGVTQSPTHLIKTRGQQVTLRCSPISGHKSVSWYQQVLGQGPQFIFQYYEKEERGRGNFPDRFSARQFPNYSSELNVNALLLGDSALYLCASGLEGPETFFGQGTRLTVV.

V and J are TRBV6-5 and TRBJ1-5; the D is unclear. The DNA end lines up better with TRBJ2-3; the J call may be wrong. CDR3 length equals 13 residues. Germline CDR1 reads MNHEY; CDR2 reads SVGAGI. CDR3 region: CASSQIGWQPQYF. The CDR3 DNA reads TGTGCCAGTTCTCAAATTGGGTGGCAACCCCAGTATTTT.

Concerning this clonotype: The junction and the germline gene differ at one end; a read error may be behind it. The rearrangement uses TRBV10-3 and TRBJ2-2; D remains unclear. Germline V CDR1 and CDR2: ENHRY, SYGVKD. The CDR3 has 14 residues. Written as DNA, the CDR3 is TGCCCCATCAGTGAGTCAATGGGTCCCGGGGAGCTGTTTTTT. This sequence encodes CPISESMGPGELFF.

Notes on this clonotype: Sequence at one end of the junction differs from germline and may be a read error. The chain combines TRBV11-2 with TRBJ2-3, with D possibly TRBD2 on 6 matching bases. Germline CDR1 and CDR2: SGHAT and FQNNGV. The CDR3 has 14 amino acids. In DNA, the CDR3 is TGCGCGAGCCGCCCCGGACTACCCACAGATACGCAGTATTTT. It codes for CASRPGLPTDTQYF.

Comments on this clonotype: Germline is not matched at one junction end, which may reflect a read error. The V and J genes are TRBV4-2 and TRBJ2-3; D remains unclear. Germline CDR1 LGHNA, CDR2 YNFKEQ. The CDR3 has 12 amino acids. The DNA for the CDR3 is TGTGCCAGCAGCCAAGGTACAGATATGCAGTATTTT. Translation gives CASSQGTDMQYF.

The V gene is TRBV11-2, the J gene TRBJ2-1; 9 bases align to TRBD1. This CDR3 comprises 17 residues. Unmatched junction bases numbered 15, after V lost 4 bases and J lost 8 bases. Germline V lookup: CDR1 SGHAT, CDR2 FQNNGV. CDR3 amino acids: CASSSTHGQGYRDEQFF. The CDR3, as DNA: TGTGCCAGCAGCTCGACCCACGGACAGGGGTACAGGGATGAGCAGTTCTTC.

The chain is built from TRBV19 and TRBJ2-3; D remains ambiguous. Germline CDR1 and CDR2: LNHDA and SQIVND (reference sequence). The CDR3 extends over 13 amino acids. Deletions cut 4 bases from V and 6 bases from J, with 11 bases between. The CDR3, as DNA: TGTGCCAGTAGTACGCTGACGGCTGATACGCAGTATTTT. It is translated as CASSTLTADTQYF.

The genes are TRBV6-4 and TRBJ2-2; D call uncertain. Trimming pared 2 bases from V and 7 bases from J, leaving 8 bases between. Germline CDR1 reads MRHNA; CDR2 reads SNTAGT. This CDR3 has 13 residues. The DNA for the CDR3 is TGTGCCAGCAGTGACAAGAGCATCGGGGAGCTGTTTTTT. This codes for CASSDKSIGELFF.

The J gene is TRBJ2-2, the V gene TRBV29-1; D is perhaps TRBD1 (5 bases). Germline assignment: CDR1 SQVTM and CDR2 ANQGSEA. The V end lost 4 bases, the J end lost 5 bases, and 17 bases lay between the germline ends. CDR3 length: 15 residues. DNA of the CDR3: TGCAGCGTTGTCAGGGCGGTAAGAAGGACCGGGGAGCTGTTTTTT. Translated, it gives CSVVRAVRRTGELFF.

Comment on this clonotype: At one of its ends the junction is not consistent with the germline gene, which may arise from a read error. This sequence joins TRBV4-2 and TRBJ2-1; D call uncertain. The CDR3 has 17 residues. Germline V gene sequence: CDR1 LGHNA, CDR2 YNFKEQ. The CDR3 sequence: CASSQDGVPHTYNEHFF. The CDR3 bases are TGTGCCAGCAGCCAAGATGGTGTTCCCCACACCTACAATGAGCACTTCTTC.

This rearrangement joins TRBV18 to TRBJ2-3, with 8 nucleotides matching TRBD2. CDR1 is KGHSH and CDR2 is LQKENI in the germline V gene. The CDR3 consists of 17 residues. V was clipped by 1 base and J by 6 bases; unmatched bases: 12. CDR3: CASSPRSSGSHADTQYF. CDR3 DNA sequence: TGTGCCAGCTCACCACGGTCGAGCGGGAGTCACGCGGATACGCAGTATTTT.

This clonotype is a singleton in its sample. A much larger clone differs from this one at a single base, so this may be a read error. This CDR3 reads CASSPGGLAGGYEQYF. CDR3 nucleotides: TGCGCCAGCAGCCCCGGAGGGCTAGCGGGAGGGTACGAGCAGTACTTC. The V gene is TRBV5-1, the J gene TRBJ2-7; 12 bases are a match to TRBD2. The V segment lost 4 bases and the J segment 4 bases; nucleotides outside the gene matches: 9. From germline, CDR1 is SGHRS and CDR2 YFSETQ. This CDR3 has 16 residues.